The subject of this entry is one T cell receptor (beta chain). The antigen remains unidentified. Trimming stripped 6 bases from V and 6 bases from J, with 15 bases between. The germline CDR1 and CDR2 sequences are MNHNY and SVGAGI (reference sequence). This CDR3 is built from 14 residues. The data derive from a study of human T cells and chemical hapten exposure. About the research overall: Per-sample TCR yield variability stemmed mainly from small pooled library volume differences.

TCRdb analysed the RACE reads with MiXCR anew, one entry per CDR3 protein. The sample holds around 300,000 distinct CDR3 sequences, 5.5% to 8% seen once. Time point indicated: patch test 1, 2 weeks after DPC sensitization. Treatment specified: therapeutic diphenylcyclopropenone sensitization with weekly scalp DPC. Patients had alopecia, were aged 18 to 70, and were not pregnant. Overall study findings and caveats: After DPC sensitization, TCRs above 1 in 1000 frequency showed no change. Counts of expanded TCRs at PT1 were positively correlated with patch test score.

The TCR originated in a woman aged 18-35 years with alopecia areata. Some clones in this sample may be carry-over from other donors' samples. The sequencing here drew on whole blood, taken in connection with sensitization to the hapten diphenylcyclopropenone (DPC). The rearrangement uses TRBV6-6 and TRBJ1-5; D possibly corresponds to TRBD1 (5 bases). The CDR3 nucleotides read TGTGCCAGCAGGGAGGTGCAGGGTGGTCAGCCCCAGCATTTT. Encoded protein: CASREVQGGQPQHF.